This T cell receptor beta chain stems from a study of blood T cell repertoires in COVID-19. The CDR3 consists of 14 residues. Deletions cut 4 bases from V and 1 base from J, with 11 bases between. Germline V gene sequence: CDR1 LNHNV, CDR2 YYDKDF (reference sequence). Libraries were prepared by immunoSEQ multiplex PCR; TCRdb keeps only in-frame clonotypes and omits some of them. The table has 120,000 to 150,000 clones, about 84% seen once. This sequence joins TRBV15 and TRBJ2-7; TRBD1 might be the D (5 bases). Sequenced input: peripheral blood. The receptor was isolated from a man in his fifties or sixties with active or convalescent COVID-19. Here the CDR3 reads CATSIPGSSYEQYF. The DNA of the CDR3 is TGTGCCACCAGCATCCCAGGGTCTTCCTACGAGCAGTACTTC.